The rows below give T cell receptor beta chains drawn from one sample of a study of OX40 agonist ivuxolimab in advanced cancers. Only in-frame clones appear in the TCRdb table, and some are missing; sequencing was by immunoSEQ multiplex PCR. The sample lists more than 85,000 clones; 90% were seen once. Source: CD4+ or CD8+ T cells sorted from blood, taken in a trial of the OX40 agonist ivuxolimab. The source of these receptors is an adult with an advanced solid tumor such as melanoma, head and neck, liver or kidney cancer. CDR3s include the opening cysteine and the closing phenylalanine or tryptophan. D genes are given only for firm matches. Clone size is not always given. Where it is, it says once, few, many or a class for expanded clones.

clone_size: NA
d_call: TRBD2
v_call: TRBV7-9
j_call: TRBJ2-1
cdr3_aa: CASSPRLAGVGTHNEQFF
cdr3_nt: TGTGCCAGCAGCCCAAGACTAGCGGGGGTAGGGACACACAATGAGCAGTTCTTC

clone_size: NA
d_call: NA
v_call: TRBV7-2
j_call: TRBJ2-1
cdr3_aa: CASVRRSSYNEQFF
cdr3_nt: TGTGCCAGCGTCAGGCGGTCATCCTACAATGAGCAGTTCTTC

clone_size: NA
d_call: TRBD1
v_call: TRBV11-2
j_call: TRBJ2-2
cdr3_aa: CASSPLTGGPGELFF
cdr3_nt: TGTGCCAGCAGCCCGCTGACAGGGGGCCCCGGGGAGCTGTTTTTT

clone_size: once
d_call: NA
v_call: TRBV14
j_call: TRBJ2-2
cdr3_aa: CASSPAGLFGTGELFF
cdr3_nt: TGTGCCAGCAGCCCAGCGGGCCTCTTTGGGACCGGGGAGCTGTTTTTT

clone_size: once
d_call: NA
v_call: TRBV19
j_call: TRBJ2-3
cdr3_aa: CASSIWFRPGNTNTQYF
cdr3_nt: TGTGCCAGTAGTATTTGGTTCCGGCCAGGTAACACGAATACGCAGTATTTT

clone_size: NA
d_call: TRBD1
v_call: TRBV19
j_call: TRBJ2-7
cdr3_aa: CASSSGQGRYEQYF
cdr3_nt: TGTGCCAGTAGTTCGGGACAGGGGCGCTACGAGCAGTACTTC

clone_size: NA
d_call: NA
v_call: TRBV14
j_call: TRBJ2-3
cdr3_aa: CASSQELRTDTQYF
cdr3_nt: TGTGCCAGCAGCCAAGAGCTACGCACAGATACGCAGTATTTT

clone_size: NA
d_call: TRBD2
v_call: TRBV19
j_call: TRBJ2-5
cdr3_aa: CASSLKTSGRRETQYF
cdr3_nt: TGTGCCAGTAGTCTGAAGACTAGCGGGAGACGAGAGACCCAGTACTTC

clone_size: few
d_call: NA
v_call: TRBV28
j_call: TRBJ1-2
cdr3_aa: CASSFISYGYTF
cdr3_nt: TGTGCCAGCAGTTTTATCTCCTATGGCTACACCTTC

clone_size: NA
d_call: TRBD2
v_call: TRBV5-5
j_call: TRBJ2-3
cdr3_aa: CASSLSGRTDTQYF
cdr3_nt: TGTGCCAGCAGCTTAAGCGGGAGAACAGATACGCAGTATTTT

clone_size: once
d_call: TRBD1
v_call: TRBV7-9
j_call: TRBJ2-7
cdr3_aa: CASSFGQGDYEQYF
cdr3_nt: TGTGCCAGCAGCTTCGGACAGGGGGATTACGAGCAGTACTTC

clone_size: NA
d_call: NA
v_call: TRBV21-1
j_call: TRBJ2-3
cdr3_aa: CASSTRHYTDTQYF
cdr3_nt: TGTGCCAGCAGCACCCGACATTACACAGATACGCAGTATTTT

clone_size: NA
d_call: TRBD2
v_call: TRBV6-1
j_call: TRBJ2-1
cdr3_aa: CASSAGLASSYNEQFF
cdr3_nt: TGTGCCAGCAGTGCGGGACTAGCGAGCTCCTACAATGAGCAGTTCTTC

clone_size: NA
d_call: TRBD2
v_call: TRBV7-2
j_call: TRBJ2-7
cdr3_aa: CASSFASGTAYEQYF
cdr3_nt: TGTGCCAGCAGCTTCGCTAGCGGAACTGCCTACGAGCAGTACTTC

clone_size: once
d_call: TRBD1
v_call: TRBV5-4
j_call: TRBJ1-4
cdr3_aa: CASSLGGDRKEKLFF
cdr3_nt: TGTGCCAGCAGCTTGGGCGGGGACAGGAAGGAAAAACTGTTTTTT

clone_size: NA
d_call: NA
v_call: TRBV6-6
j_call: TRBJ2-7
cdr3_aa: CASSYDGYEQYF
cdr3_nt: TGTGCCAGCAGTTACGACGGCTACGAGCAGTACTTC

clone_size: NA
d_call: NA
v_call: TRBV5-4
j_call: TRBJ2-7
cdr3_aa: CASSLAQGGPYEQYF
cdr3_nt: TGTGCCAGCAGCTTGGCTCAGGGGGGACCCTACGAGCAGTACTTC

clone_size: NA
d_call: NA
v_call: TRBV6-6
j_call: TRBJ2-1
cdr3_aa: CATRTPAVNEQFF
cdr3_nt: TGTGCCACCCGAACTCCAGCGGTCAATGAGCAGTTCTTC

clone_size: NA
d_call: TRBD1
v_call: TRBV6-6
j_call: TRBJ1-5
cdr3_aa: CASSYSTGKGQPQHF
cdr3_nt: TGTGCCAGCAGTTACTCGACAGGGAAGGGTCAGCCCCAGCATTTT

clone_size: few
d_call: NA
v_call: TRBV11-2
j_call: TRBJ2-7
cdr3_aa: CASSLSRGGEQYF
cdr3_nt: TGTGCCAGCAGCTTGTCCAGGGGTGGCGAGCAGTACTTC

clone_size: NA
d_call: NA
v_call: TRBV2
j_call: TRBJ2-7
cdr3_aa: CASRRQSYEQYF
cdr3_nt: TGTGCCAGCAGAAGACAGTCCTACGAGCAGTACTTC

clone_size: NA
d_call: NA
v_call: TRBV7-3
j_call: TRBJ2-1
cdr3_aa: CASSLGPAIYNEQFF
cdr3_nt: TGTGCCAGCAGCTTAGGCCCTGCAATCTACAATGAGCAGTTCTTC

clone_size: NA
d_call: NA
v_call: TRBV9
j_call: TRBJ2-1
cdr3_aa: CASSSNVGGNLGNEQFF
cdr3_nt: TGTGCCAGCAGCTCGAATGTAGGGGGAAATCTAGGGAATGAGCAGTTCTTC

clone_size: NA
d_call: TRBD2
v_call: TRBV4-2
j_call: TRBJ2-1
cdr3_aa: CASSVRLAGDGEQFF
cdr3_nt: TGTGCCAGCAGCGTCAGACTAGCGGGAGATGGCGAGCAGTTCTTC

clone_size: NA
d_call: NA
v_call: TRBV5-1
j_call: TRBJ2-5
cdr3_aa: CASSLGNSGQETQYF
cdr3_nt: TGCGCCAGCAGCTTGGGAAACAGCGGACAAGAGACCCAGTACTTC

clone_size: NA
d_call: NA
v_call: TRBV25-1
j_call: TRBJ2-4
cdr3_aa: CASSSARGLGGIQYF
cdr3_nt: TGTGCCAGCAGTTCAGCCCGGGGTCTAGGGGGCATTCAGTACTTC

clone_size: NA
d_call: NA
v_call: TRBV2
j_call: TRBJ2-7
cdr3_aa: CASASQRYSYEQYF
cdr3_nt: TGTGCCAGCGCAAGTCAGCGGTACTCCTACGAGCAGTACTTC

clone_size: once
d_call: TRBD1
v_call: TRBV5-6
j_call: TRBJ2-5
cdr3_aa: CASSLPGGATQYF
cdr3_nt: TGTGCCAGCAGCTTGCCAGGGGGCGCGACCCAGTACTTC

clone_size: NA
d_call: TRBD1
v_call: TRBV2
j_call: TRBJ1-5
cdr3_aa: CASRATTGGDQPQHF
cdr3_nt: TGTGCCAGCAGGGCAACGACAGGGGGAGATCAGCCCCAGCATTTT

clone_size: NA
d_call: TRBD1
v_call: TRBV7-2
j_call: TRBJ2-1
cdr3_aa: CASSPDRGSYNEQFF
cdr3_nt: TGTGCCAGCAGCCCGGACAGGGGGAGCTACAATGAGCAGTTCTTC

clone_size: once
d_call: NA
v_call: TRBV7-9
j_call: TRBJ2-5
cdr3_aa: CASSLLDGRQETQYF
cdr3_nt: TGTGCCAGCAGCCTATTGGACGGAAGACAAGAGACCCAGTACTTC

clone_size: NA
d_call: NA
v_call: TRBV5-1
j_call: TRBJ1-1
cdr3_aa: CASSLAVRDLRAEAFF
cdr3_nt: TGCGCCAGCAGCTTGGCCGTCCGGGACCTCAGGGCTGAAGCTTTCTTT

clone_size: NA
d_call: NA
v_call: TRBV2
j_call: TRBJ2-7
cdr3_aa: CASSAAQYEQYF
cdr3_nt: TGTGCCAGCAGTGCTGCCCAATACGAGCAGTACTTC

clone_size: NA
d_call: TRBD1
v_call: TRBV6-6
j_call: TRBJ1-1
cdr3_aa: CASNPGTGGSTEAFF
cdr3_nt: TGTGCCAGCAATCCCGGGACAGGGGGATCCACTGAAGCTTTCTTT